This is a list of T cell receptor beta chains from one sample in a study of blood T cell repertoires in COVID-19. Only in-frame clones appear in the TCRdb table, and some are missing; sequencing was by immunoSEQ multiplex PCR. The data show roughly 68,000 clones, around 90% seen once. The sample consisted of peripheral blood. The source of these receptors is a woman older than 75 with active COVID-19. The CDR3 runs from the conserved cysteine through the conserved F or W. A D gene is named only where the DNA matches it firmly. Size tells how often a clone was seen (once, few, many) or the class of an expanded clone, and some rows leave it out.

v_gene	j_gene	d_gene	abundance	CDR3nt	CDR3aa
TRBV28	TRBJ1-1	-	few	TGTGCCAGCAGTTTGAGGTTGAACACTGAAGCTTTCTTT	CASSLRLNTEAFF
TRBV27	TRBJ1-2	TRBD1	-	TGTGCCGCAGGGGGGAACTATGGCTACACCTTC	CAAGGNYGYTF
TRBV6-6	TRBJ2-1	TRBD1	-	TGTGCCAGCAGCTATGGGTCGGGGACAGGGGACAATGAGCAGTTCTTC	CASSYGSGTGDNEQFF
TRBV13	TRBJ2-1	-	-	TGTGCCAGCAGCCCCAGGGTTAACAGACCGAATGAGCAGTTCTTC	CASSPRVNRPNEQFF
TRBV7-3	TRBJ1-1	TRBD1	few	TGTGCCAGCAGCCAGGGACAGGGTTCTTTAGCTTTCTTT	CASSQGQGSLAFF
TRBV6-5	TRBJ2-2	-	-	TGTGCCAGCAGGCGGGGGACAGGGAACACCGGGGAGCTGTTTTTT	CASRRGTGNTGELFF
TRBV5-6	TRBJ2-1	TRBD2	-	TGTGCCAGCAGCTACCGGACTAGCGGGATTACCTCCTACAATGAGCAGTTCTTC	CASSYRTSGITSYNEQFF
TRBV10-3	TRBJ1-1	-	few	TGTGCCATCGCTAGGGGTCTCGCTGAAGCTTTCTTT	CAIARGLAEAFF
TRBV18	TRBJ2-7	TRBD2	once	TGTGCCAGCTCACCAATCATTAGCGGGAGCTCCGAGCAGTACTTC	CASSPIISGSSEQYF
TRBV11-2	TRBJ2-2	-	-	TGTGCCAGCAGCTCCCAGGGGAAAGAGACCGGGGAGCTGTTTTTT	CASSSQGKETGELFF
TRBV19	TRBJ2-7	TRBD2	few	TGTGCCAGTAGTAGACTAGCGGTAAAGAGCTCCTACGAGCAGTACTTC	CASSRLAVKSSYEQYF
TRBV6-2/TRBV6-3	TRBJ2-1	TRBD1	-	TGTGCCAGCAGTACAACCGGGACAGGGCGCAATGAGCAGTTCTTC	CASSTTGTGRNEQFF
TRBV5-4	TRBJ2-1	TRBD2	-	TGTGCCAGCAGCTTGCTTATGGTGACTAGCGTTTACAATGAGCAGTTCTTC	CASSLLMVTSVYNEQFF
TRBV18	TRBJ1-2	-	-	TGTGCCAGCTCACCAGAGCGGGGCCAGGGAAAGGGCTACACCTTC	CASSPERGQGKGYTF
TRBV27	TRBJ2-5	-	-	TGTGCCAGCAGTTTAGCGGGAAAAGGGCTCCAAGAGACCCAGTACTTC	CASSLAGKGLQETQYF
TRBV6-5	TRBJ2-1	-	-	TGTGCCAGCAGTTACGGGAGGTCCTACAATGAGCAGTTCTTC	CASSYGRSYNEQFF
TRBV7-2	TRBJ1-5	TRBD1	-	TGTGCCAGCAGCGGGGGGACAGGGGGGACCTTTAGCAATCAGCCCCAGCATTTT	CASSGGTGGTFSNQPQHF
TRBV12-3/TRBV12-4	TRBJ1-1	TRBD1	once	TGTGCCAGCAGCCGGGGACAGGTCGGAGCTTTCTTT	CASSRGQVGAFF
TRBV4-2	TRBJ2-6	-	-	TGTGCCAGCAGCCAAGATTTACAGCCGTCTGGGGCCAACGTCCTGACTTTC	CASSQDLQPSGANVLTF
TRBV6-2/TRBV6-3	TRBJ2-7	TRBD2	few	TGTGCCAGCAGTTACGTGTGGGAGGGGTCGAGGGAGCAGTACTTC	CASSYVWEGSREQYF
TRBV5-4	TRBJ2-1	-	-	TGTGCCAGCAGCTCCTTGGGCGGGCCCAATGAGCAGTTCTTC	CASSSLGGPNEQFF
TRBV28	TRBJ2-5	TRBD2	-	TGTGCCAGCAGTTCTAGCGGGAGGGCCGGGGTTGAGACCCAGTACTTC	CASSSSGRAGVETQYF
TRBV9	TRBJ2-1	-	-	TGTGCCAGCAGCGTTAGCGGTGAGCAGTTCTTC	CASSVSGEQFF
TRBV6-6	TRBJ2-7	TRBD2	-	TGTGCCAGCAGTCGGGGACTAGCGGGAGAAGGGGGTTACGAGCAGTACTTC	CASSRGLAGEGGYEQYF
TRBV7-2	TRBJ1-6	TRBD1	-	TGTGCCAGCAGCCGGACAGGGATAGGTAATTCACCCCTCCACTTT	CASSRTGIGNSPLHF
TRBV11-2	TRBJ2-5	-	-	TGTGCCAGCAGCCCAGATGTACGAGAGACCCAGTACTTC	CASSPDVRETQYF
TRBV5-1	TRBJ2-7	TRBD1	-	TGCGCCAGCAGCTTGCCACAGGGGGGCGAGCAGTACTTC	CASSLPQGGEQYF
TRBV4-2	TRBJ1-2	-	-	TGTGCCAGCAGCCAAGATTTCGACTATGGCTACACCTTC	CASSQDFDYGYTF
TRBV2	TRBJ2-1	TRBD2	once	TGTGCCAGCAGCCCTAGCGGGAGGGCCTACAATGAGCAGTTCTTC	CASSPSGRAYNEQFF
TRBV7-3	TRBJ1-1	-	-	TGTGCCAGCAGCCATATAGGGCAGGGCACTGAAGCTTTCTTT	CASSHIGQGTEAFF
TRBV9	TRBJ2-1	-	-	TGTGCCAGCAGCGTAGCTAATGAGCAGTTCTTC	CASSVANEQFF
TRBV10-3	TRBJ1-1	TRBD1	-	TGTGCCATCAGTGTCTTCCAGGGGGCTGGGAACACTGAAGCTTTCTTT	CAISVFQGAGNTEAFF
TRBV29-1	TRBJ2-3	-	-	TGCAGCGTTGAGGTTCGGCTAGTATCACCCGATACGCAGTATTTT	CSVEVRLVSPDTQYF
TRBV15	TRBJ2-1	TRBD2	-	TGTGCCACCAGCAGACTAGCGGGAGTTATGGACAATGAGCAGTTCTTC	CATSRLAGVMDNEQFF
TRBV2	TRBJ1-1	-	-	TGTGCCAGCCGGGTCTGGGAGGGGACTGAAGCTTTCTTT	CASRVWEGTEAFF